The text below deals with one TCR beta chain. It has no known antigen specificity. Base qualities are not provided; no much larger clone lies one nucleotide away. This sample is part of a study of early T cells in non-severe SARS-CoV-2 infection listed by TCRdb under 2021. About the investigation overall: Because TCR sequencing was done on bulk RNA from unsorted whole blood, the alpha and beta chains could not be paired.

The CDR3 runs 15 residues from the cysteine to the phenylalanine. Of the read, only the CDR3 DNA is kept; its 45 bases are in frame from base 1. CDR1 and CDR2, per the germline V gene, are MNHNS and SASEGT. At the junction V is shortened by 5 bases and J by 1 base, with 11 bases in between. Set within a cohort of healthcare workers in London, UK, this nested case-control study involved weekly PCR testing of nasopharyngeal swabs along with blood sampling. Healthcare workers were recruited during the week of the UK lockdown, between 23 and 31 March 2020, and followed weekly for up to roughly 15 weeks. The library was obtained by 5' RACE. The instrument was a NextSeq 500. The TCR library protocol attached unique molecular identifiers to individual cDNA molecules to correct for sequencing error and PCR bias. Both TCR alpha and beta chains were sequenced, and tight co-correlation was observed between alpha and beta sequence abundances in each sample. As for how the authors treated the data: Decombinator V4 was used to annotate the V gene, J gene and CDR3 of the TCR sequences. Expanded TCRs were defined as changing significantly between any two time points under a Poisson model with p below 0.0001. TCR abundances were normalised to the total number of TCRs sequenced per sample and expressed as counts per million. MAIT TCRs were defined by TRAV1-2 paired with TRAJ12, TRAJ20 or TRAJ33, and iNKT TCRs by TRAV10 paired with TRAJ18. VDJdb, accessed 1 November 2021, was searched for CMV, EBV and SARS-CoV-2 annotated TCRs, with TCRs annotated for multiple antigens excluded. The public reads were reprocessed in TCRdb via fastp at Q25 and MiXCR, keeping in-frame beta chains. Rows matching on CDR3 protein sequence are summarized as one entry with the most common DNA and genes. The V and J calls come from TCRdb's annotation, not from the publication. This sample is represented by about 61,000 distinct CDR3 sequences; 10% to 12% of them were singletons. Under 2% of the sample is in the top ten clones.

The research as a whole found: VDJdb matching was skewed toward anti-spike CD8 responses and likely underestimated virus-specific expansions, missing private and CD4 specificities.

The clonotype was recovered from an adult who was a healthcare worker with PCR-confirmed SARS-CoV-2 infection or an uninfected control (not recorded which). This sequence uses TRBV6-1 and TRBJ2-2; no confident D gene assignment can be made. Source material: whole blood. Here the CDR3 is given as CASSPPPGNTGELFF. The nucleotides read TGTGCCAGCAGTCCCCCGCCGGGGAACACCGGGGAGCTGTTTTTT.